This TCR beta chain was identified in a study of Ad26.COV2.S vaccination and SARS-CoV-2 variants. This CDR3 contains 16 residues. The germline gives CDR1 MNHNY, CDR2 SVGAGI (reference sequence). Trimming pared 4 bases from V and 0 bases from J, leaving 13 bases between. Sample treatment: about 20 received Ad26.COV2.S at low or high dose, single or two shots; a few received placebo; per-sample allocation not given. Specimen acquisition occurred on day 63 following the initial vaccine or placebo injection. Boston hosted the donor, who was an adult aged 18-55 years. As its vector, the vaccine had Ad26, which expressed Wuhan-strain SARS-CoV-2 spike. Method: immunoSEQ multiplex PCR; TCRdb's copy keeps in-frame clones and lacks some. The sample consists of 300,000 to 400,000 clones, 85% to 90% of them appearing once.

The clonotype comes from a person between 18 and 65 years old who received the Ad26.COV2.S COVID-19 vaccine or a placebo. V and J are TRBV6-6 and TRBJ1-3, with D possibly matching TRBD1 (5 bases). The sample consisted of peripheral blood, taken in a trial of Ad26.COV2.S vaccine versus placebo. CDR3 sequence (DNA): TGTGCCAGCAGTTCAGAATCCAGGGTCTCTGGAAACACCATATATTTT. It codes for CASSSESRVSGNTIYF.